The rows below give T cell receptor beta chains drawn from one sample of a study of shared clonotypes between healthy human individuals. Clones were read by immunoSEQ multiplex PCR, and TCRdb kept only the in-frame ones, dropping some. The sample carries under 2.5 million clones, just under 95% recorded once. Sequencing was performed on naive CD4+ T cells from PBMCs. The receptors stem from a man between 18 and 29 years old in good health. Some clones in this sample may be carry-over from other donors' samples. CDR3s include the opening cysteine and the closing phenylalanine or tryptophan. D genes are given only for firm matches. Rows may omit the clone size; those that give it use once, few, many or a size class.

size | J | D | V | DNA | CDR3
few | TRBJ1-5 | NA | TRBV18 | TGTGCCAGCTCACCGGACATCAATCAGCCCCAGCATTTT | CASSPDINQPQHF
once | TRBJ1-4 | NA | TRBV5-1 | TGCGCCAGCAGCCCGTCCTACATTCGGCAAGGAGAAAAACTGTTTTTT | CASSPSYIRQGEKLFF
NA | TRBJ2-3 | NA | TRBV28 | TGTGCCAGCAGTTCTCGGGTTCGGGTCCGAACTAGCACAGATACGCAGTATTTT | CASSSRVRVRTSTDTQYF
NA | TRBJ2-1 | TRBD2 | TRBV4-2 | TGTGCCAGCAGCCAAGCACTAGCGGGAGTTATTGAGCAGTTCTTC | CASSQALAGVIEQFF
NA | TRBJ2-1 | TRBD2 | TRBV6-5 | TGTGCCAGCAGTCGTAGCGGGATGAATGAGCAGTTCTTC | CASSRSGMNEQFF
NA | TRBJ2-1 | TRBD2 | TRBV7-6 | TGTGCTAGCAGCTTATCGGCTAGCGGGAGACGTGAGCAGTTCTTC | CASSLSASGRREQFF
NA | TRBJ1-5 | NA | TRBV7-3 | TGTGCCAGCAGCTTACAGGGGATAGCTGGTCAGCCCCAGCATTTT | CASSLQGIAGQPQHF
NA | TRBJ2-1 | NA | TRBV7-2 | TGTGCCAGCAGCTTATACGGGTCCTACAATGAGCAGTTCTTC | CASSLYGSYNEQFF
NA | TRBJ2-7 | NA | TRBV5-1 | TGCGCCAGCAGCTTGACCGCGAAGCCAGCCGAGCAGTACTTC | CASSLTAKPAEQYF
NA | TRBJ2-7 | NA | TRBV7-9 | TGTGCCAGCAGCTTAGTCAAGGTAGCGGCCTCCTACGAGCAGTACTTC | CASSLVKVAASYEQYF
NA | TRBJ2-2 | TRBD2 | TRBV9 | TGTGCCAGCAGCTCCTTAGGCGGGAGCCCCGGGGAGCTGTTTTTT | CASSSLGGSPGELFF
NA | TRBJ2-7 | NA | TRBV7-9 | TGTGCCAGCAGCTTAACGAGCGCGGGCCCCGCGGAGCAGTACTTC | CASSLTSAGPAEQYF
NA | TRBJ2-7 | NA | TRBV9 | TGTGCCAGCAGCCCCTTATCGGACGGTTCGTGGGAGCAGTACTTC | CASSPLSDGSWEQYF
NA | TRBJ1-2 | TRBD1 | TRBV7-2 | TGTGCCAGCAGCGGGCGACAGGGATCCTATGGCTACACCTTC | CASSGRQGSYGYTF
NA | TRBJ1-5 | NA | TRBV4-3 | TGCGCCAGCAGCCAAGATACGAGGGCCCATCAGCCCCAGCATTTT | CASSQDTRAHQPQHF
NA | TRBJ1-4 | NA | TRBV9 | TGTGCCAGCAGCGCTCGGGCCCTTGCAACTAATGAAAAACTGTTTTTT | CASSARALATNEKLFF
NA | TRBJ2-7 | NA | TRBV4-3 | TGCGCCAGCAGCCAAGATCACCTAGCGTGGCTGAACGAGCAGTACTTC | CASSQDHLAWLNEQYF
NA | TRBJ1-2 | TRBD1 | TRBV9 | TGTGCCAGCAGCGAAGGACAGGGAGCCTATGGCTACACCTTC | CASSEGQGAYGYTF
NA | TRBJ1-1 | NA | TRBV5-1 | TGCGCCAGCAGCTTGGTAACAGCGAACACTGAAGCTTTCTTT | CASSLVTANTEAFF
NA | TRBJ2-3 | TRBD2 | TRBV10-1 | TGCGCCAGCAGTGGGGGACTAGCGGGAGGCTCAGATACGCAGTATTTT | CASSGGLAGGSDTQYF
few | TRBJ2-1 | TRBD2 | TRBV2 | TGTGCCAGCTATGGAGCGGGAGAGTATGAGCAGTTCTTC | CASYGAGEYEQFF
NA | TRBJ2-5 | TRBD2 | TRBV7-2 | TGTGCCAGCGGACGGGAGGGTGGAGAGACCCAGTACTTC | CASGREGGETQYF
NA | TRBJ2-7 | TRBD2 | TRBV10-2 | TGCGCCAGCAGTCCAGGGACTAGCCTATACGAGCAGTACTTC | CASSPGTSLYEQYF
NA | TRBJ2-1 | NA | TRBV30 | TGTGCCTGGACAGGCTACAATGAGCAGTTCTTC | CAWTGYNEQFF
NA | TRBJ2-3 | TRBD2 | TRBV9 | TGTGCCAGCAGCGTAGCTGCGGGAGGTACCACAGATACGCAGTATTTT | CASSVAAGGTTDTQYF
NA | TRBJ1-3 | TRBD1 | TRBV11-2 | TGTGCCAGCAGCTTAGAGGACAGGGCTGGAAACACCATATATTTT | CASSLEDRAGNTIYF
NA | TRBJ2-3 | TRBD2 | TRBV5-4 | TGTGCCAGCAGCCCGGGACTAGCCAGCACAGATACGCAGTATTTT | CASSPGLASTDTQYF
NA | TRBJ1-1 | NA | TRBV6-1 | TGTGCCAGCCGCCCGACCGTGAACACTGAAGCTTTCTTT | CASRPTVNTEAFF